The text below deals with one TCR beta chain. The antigen remains undetermined. The data were obtained in a study of T cell responses to AZD1222 COVID-19 vaccine. Regarding the study as a whole: Spike-wide coverage was observed for vaccine-associated CD4 TCRs, with dominant responses at 160-218 and 743-854.

Profiling relied on immunoSEQ multiplex PCR, and the TCRdb table lists in-frame clones only, not all of them. Among more than 110,000 clones listed, over 85% were seen once. The CDR3 has 14 residues. V was trimmed by 5 bases and J by 4 bases, leaving 12 bases between them. Germline V CDR1 and CDR2: MNHEY, SVGAGI. The receptor was isolated from an adult in good health. The material sequenced was peripheral blood, taken on day 0 of AZD1222 vaccination. V usage is TRBV6-5 and J usage is TRBJ1-5; D remains ambiguous. The CDR3 spells CASSPRDGNQPQHF. The CDR3 coding sequence is TGTGCCAGCAGTCCCCGAGACGGAAATCAGCCCCAGCATTTT.